The T cell receptor beta chain described here comes from a study of T cells in localized non-small cell lung cancer (dated by TCRdb to about 2020). Broadly, across the study: The study examined T cell repertoires in hundreds of patients with early-stage NSCLC and compared tumors with uninvolved tumor-adjacent lungs. All 250 or so NSCLC patients in the cohort were treatment-naive and had localized lung tumors that were resected. Of the NSCLC patients, around 130 were male and around 97 were female, and the mean age was about 69 years.

General conclusions and limits of the study: Because multi-region tumor sequencing was not done, intratumor heterogeneity could not be ruled out. Because the study design was exploratory, TCR variables were selected using unadjusted p-values without false-discovery rate correction. Uninvolved tumor-adjacent lung showed the highest T cell clonality, higher than tumor, which suggests more focused antigenic responses in the adjacent lung. Higher T cell density in blood was associated with longer overall survival, whereas higher clonality in adjacent lung was associated with shorter survival. A median of 57 of the top 100 tumor clones were detected in paired uninvolved adjacent lung, and around 30 of these tumor clones were also found among the top 100 clones of the paired uninvolved adjacent lung.

The immunoSEQ Assay was used to sequence TCR beta CDR3 regions from DNA. In the original analysis: T cell density was computed as TCR beta template counts normalized to usable DNA estimated by amplifying housekeeping genes. Richness was estimated using the preseqR package, with extrapolation to 400,000 templates for PBMC samples and to 120,000 templates for tissue samples. Clonality was calculated as one minus Pielou's evenness. Tissue-enriched TCRs were identified by differential abundance testing using productive amino-acid clonotypes, minimum total count 5 and alpha 0.1. The Jaccard Index and the Morisita Overlap Index were used to measure repertoire overlap between compartments. TCR beta CDR3s were clustered by GLIPH together with public tetramer-defined viral CDR3s, and at least three viral sequences plus V-gene enrichment were required for viral motifs. TCRdb took over this immuneACCESS table, retaining in-frame rearrangements with V and J assigned. Such tables are incomplete; in checked studies, under half of the missing clones stem from an unresolved V gene, and the remainder is unexplained. That table gives V, J and clone size, and the DNA gave D and trimming. The sample records 60,000 to 85,000 clones, roughly nine tenths of which are singletons. The ten largest clones capture about a fifth of the sample.

At diagnosis, tumor, uninvolved tumor-adjacent lung and peripheral blood were collected and then preserved as a mix of FFPE and fresh-frozen material. For TCR repertoire profiling, blood samples were analyzed as peripheral blood mononuclear cells. The germline ends are 10 bases apart after V is trimmed by 9 bases and J by 5 bases. Including cysteine and phenylalanine, the CDR3 has 11 amino acids. Only CDR3 DNA remains: 33 bases, in frame from the first base. CDR1 MDHEN and CDR2 SYDVKM were looked up in the germline V gene. As concerns this clone: What antigen it recognizes has not been identified. Base qualities are not recorded, but no much larger clone differs from it by a single base.

The sample here was peripheral blood, taken before any cancer treatment. The rearrangement joined TRBV28 to TRBJ1-1; perhaps TRBD1 is the D gene, with 5 bases matching. This receptor was taken from a male donor aged 60 or older with stage III squamous cell lung carcinoma. In nucleotides, the sequence is TGTGCCAGTACCGGGGGGACTGAAGCTTTCTTT. It encodes CASTGGTEAFF.